This T cell receptor beta chain was observed in a study of blood T cell repertoires in COVID-19. As for the study in general: Acute and convalescent COVID-19 specimens originated in the United States, Italy and Spain. T cells, B-cell-depleted T cells, or PBMCs supplied cDNA or gDNA.

Comment on this clone: Mismatch with germline at one junction end may stem from a read error.

Germline CDR1 and CDR2: SGHAT and FQNNGV. The CDR3 has 13 residues. Original processing methods: Estimated nucleated cell counts came from reference gene primer amplification. The assay was immunoSEQ multiplex PCR, and TCRdb's table has in-frame clones only and misses some. The V and J calls and clone size are taken from that table; D and trimming were inferred from the DNA. The repertoire holds 500,000 to 600,000 clones, with approximately 88% as singletons. Seattle cases were enrolled at active infection and followed longitudinally. The sequence was collected from a woman aged 45-59 years with COVID-19, enrolled during active disease. The V and J genes are TRBV11-2 and TRBJ2-3, with 9 nucleotides matching TRBD2. The material sequenced was peripheral blood. The CDR3 bases are TGTGCCAGCAGCTTAGGACTAGCGGACCCGCGGGATTTT. Translated, it gives CASSLGLADPRDF.